Shown below are 19 T cell receptor beta chains from a single sample sequenced in a study of T cell changes during pregnancy in multiple sclerosis. TCRdb keeps only in-frame clones here, not all; method: immunoSEQ multiplex PCR. This table holds about 99,000 clones, approximately 90% found once. The sample in question was peripheral blood, obtained after pregnancy. The receptors shown here come from a female donor with multiple sclerosis, enrolled in a pregnancy study.

This clone was observed a single time. The chain carries TRBV19 and TRBJ2-7; 9 nucleotides align to TRBD2. The CDR3 consists of 15 residues. The ends lost 3 bases at V and 4 bases at J; junction bases unmatched: 7. The V gene's germline CDR1 is LNHDA and CDR2 SQIVND (reference sequence). CDR3 amino acids: CASSITGTSLYEQYF. The CDR3 nucleotides are TGTGCCAGTAGTATTACCGGGACTAGCCTTTACGAGCAGTACTTC.

The rearrangement uses TRBV4-2 and TRBJ2-7, with D maybe TRBD2 (6 bases). This CDR3 region has 17 residues. Germline loops: CDR1 LGHNA, CDR2 YNFKEQ. V was shortened by 0 bases and J by 7 bases, with 22 bases between the two germline ends. CDR3 amino acids: CASSQDDRGTGNLEQYF. DNA of the CDR3: TGTGCCAGCAGCCAAGATGACCGCGGGACTGGGAATTTGGAGCAGTACTTC.

The chain has TRBV28 and TRBJ1-1; 9 bases align to TRBD1. Per germline, CDR1 MDHEN and CDR2 SYDVKM. V shed 6 bases and J 2 bases; nucleotides not matched to a gene: 1. The length of the CDR3 is 13 residues. CDR3 nucleotides: TGTGCCAGCAGGGGACAGGGCAACACTGAAGCTTTCTTT. Translating it yields CASRGQGNTEAFF.

The V call is TRBV21-1, the J call TRBJ2-5; the table's D call, TRBD1, was not checked against the DNA. TRBV21-1 is a known pseudogene. This CDR3 has 12 residues. CDR3 in DNA: TGTGCCAGCAGCAATAGGGGAGAGACCCAGTACTTC. Translating gives CASSNRGETQYF.

V usage is TRBV5-1 and J usage is TRBJ2-1; TRBD2 matches at 10 bases. This CDR3 comprises 16 residues. Germline V gene lookup returns CDR1 SGHRS and CDR2 YFSETQ. The V segment lost 3 bases and the J segment 8 bases; nucleotides outside the gene matches: 11. The CDR3 coding sequence is TGCGCCAGCAGCTCCTCGTGGCTAGCGGGAGTCGATGAGCAGTTCTTC. Amino acids: CASSSSWLAGVDEQFF.

The chain links TRBV6-1 to TRBJ2-7, with D unresolved. The CDR3 has 11 amino acids. Germline V gene sequence: CDR1 MNHNS, CDR2 SASEGT. The ends were cut back, 6 bases at V and 6 bases at J, with 9 bases in the middle. In DNA, the CDR3 is TGTGCCAGCAGCCCGGGTAGCGAGCAGTACTTC. Its protein is CASSPGSEQYF.

CDR3: CASSVSGTEAFF. The CDR3 DNA reads TGTGCCAGCAGTGTCTCGGGCACTGAAGCTTTCTTT. The chain links TRBV27 to TRBJ1-1; no clear D gene. Per the germline V gene, CDR1 is MNHEY and CDR2 is SMNVEV (reference sequence). Trimming pared 5 bases from V and 4 bases from J, leaving 8 bases between. The CDR3 contains 12 residues.

This sequence joins TRBV27 and TRBJ2-7; the D gene is possibly TRBD1 (5 bases). Germline-derived CDR1 and CDR2 are MNHEY and SMNVEV (reference sequence). The germline V and J ends were trimmed by 5 bases and 2 bases, with 16 bases remaining between them. The CDR3 length is 15 residues. The CDR3 loop reads CASSPRGSLAYEQYF. In DNA form, the CDR3 reads TGTGCCAGCAGTCCTAGGGGCAGCCTTGCCTACGAGCAGTACTTC.

This clone appeared a few times. CDR3 DNA sequence: TGTGCCAGCAGCCAAAAAACAGGGTCCGGGGAGCTGTTTTTT. It translates to CASSQKTGSGELFF. The V gene is TRBV14, the J gene TRBJ2-2; TRBD1 might be the D (6 bases). In germline, CDR1 is SGHDN, CDR2 FVKESK. The CDR3 length is 14 residues. V was pared by 2 bases and J by 6 bases, with 10 bases between.

The chain recombines TRBV19 with TRBJ2-7, with D tentatively TRBD1 (5 bases). Germline-derived CDR1 and CDR2 are LNHDA and SQIVND (reference sequence). V was pared by 3 bases and J by 3 bases, with 12 bases between. CDR3 length: 14 residues. The CDR3 loop reads CASSIAGFRYEQYF. CDR3 sequence (DNA): TGTGCCAGTAGTATTGCAGGGTTCCGCTACGAGCAGTACTTC.

The chain employs TRBV7-9 and TRBJ1-5; D is unclear. Trimming cost V 1 base and J 0 bases, with 4 bases left between them. Germline loops: CDR1 SEHNR, CDR2 FQNEAQ (reference sequence). The CDR3 runs 14 residues. In DNA form, the CDR3 reads TGTGCCAGCAGCTTAGACAGTAGCAATCAGCCCCAGCATTTT. Amino acids: CASSLDSSNQPQHF.

V gene TRBV14 combines with J gene TRBJ2-2; 11 positions match TRBD2. The germline V gene encodes CDR1 SGHDN and CDR2 FVKESK. Trimming took 4 bases from V and 0 from J; bases not matched to a gene: 4. The CDR3 runs to 17 residues. CDR3 loop: CASSPLAGGPNTGELFF. The CDR3 coding sequence is TGTGCCAGCAGCCCGCTAGCGGGGGGCCCGAACACCGGGGAGCTGTTTTTT.

The rearrangement uses TRBV7-3 and TRBJ1-5; D is uncertain. CDR1 and CDR2 from the germline V gene are SGHTA and FQGTGA. With 3 bases removed from V and 7 bases from J, the gap between germline ends came to 10 bases. CDR3 length equals 13 residues. The CDR3 bases are TGTGCCAGCAGCTTCTCCCCGGGGCAGCCCCAGCATTTT. It encodes CASSFSPGQPQHF.

The chain uses TRBV5-1 and TRBJ1-6; maybe TRBD1 (5 bases). CDR3 length: 14 amino acids. Looked up from germline, CDR1 is SGHRS and CDR2 is YFSETQ. V lost 4 bases, J lost 10 bases, and 15 bases lay in between. The chain's CDR3 is CASSPLGATSPLHF. CDR3 bases: TGCGCCAGCAGCCCCCTAGGGGCTACCTCACCCCTCCACTTT.

The chain recombines TRBV11-1 with TRBJ2-2; 7 bases line up with TRBD2. Looked up from germline, CDR1 is SGHAT and CDR2 is FQDESV (reference sequence). This CDR3 contains 17 residues. The trim removed 4 bases at V and 7 bases at J, leaving 15 bases unmatched. CDR3 bases: TGTGCCAGCAGCTCAATCGGACTAGGCGTCGGGGACGGGGAGCTGTTTTTT. It codes for CASSSIGLGVGDGELFF. Complete variable domain (other parts from reference TRBV11-1 and TRBJ2-2): EAEVAQSPRYKITEKSQAVAFWCDPISGHATLYWYRQILGQGPELLVQFQDESVVDDSQLPKDRFSAERLKGVDSTLKIQPAELGDSAMYLCASSSIGLGVGDGELFFGEGSRLTVL.

This chain connects TRBV7-6 to TRBJ1-1; D may be TRBD1 (6 bases). There are 14 residues in the CDR3. Trimming took 3 bases from V and 1 from J, leaving 9 bases between them. The V gene's germline CDR1 is SGHVS and CDR2 FNYEAQ. DNA of the CDR3: TGTGCCAGCAGCTTTGGCAGGGGGAACACTGAAGCTTTCTTT. Translation: CASSFGRGNTEAFF.

This clone has a handful of counts. The chain carries TRBV13 and TRBJ1-2; a possible D gene is TRBD1 (6 bases). Trimming pared 0 bases from V and 2 bases from J, leaving 7 bases between. The CDR3 totals 14 residues. Germline V gene lookup returns CDR1 PRHDT and CDR2 FYEKMQ (reference sequence). The CDR3 sequence: CASSLGTGNYGYTF. The CDR3 region has the DNA TGTGCCAGCAGCTTAGGGACAGGCAACTATGGCTACACCTTC. The full variable domain, completed using reference TRBV13 and TRBJ1-2, is AAGVIQSPRHLIKEKRETATLKCYPIPRHDTVYWYQQGPGQDPQFLISFYEKMQSDKGSIPDRFSAQQFSDYHSELNMSSLELGDSALYFCASSLGTGNYGYTFGSGTRLTVV.

The chain joins TRBV25-1 to TRBJ1-2; D is uncertain. The germline V gene encodes CDR1 MGHDK and CDR2 SYGVNS. The ends were cut back, 4 bases at V and 2 bases at J, with 14 bases in the middle. The CDR3 length is 15 residues. Written as DNA, the CDR3 is TGTGCCAGCAGTGGGTTCCGGGATTTCAACTATGGCTACACCTTC. Encoded protein: CASSGFRDFNYGYTF.

This chain connects TRBV5-4 to TRBJ1-4, with TRBD1 identical over 9 bases. The CDR3 contains 17 residues. The V gene's germline CDR1 is SGHNT and CDR2 YYREEE (reference sequence). The V segment lost 1 base and the J segment 3 bases; nucleotides outside the gene matches: 7. CDR3 sequence: CASSLRGQGFANEKLFF. The CDR3 coding sequence is TGTGCCAGCAGCTTGAGGGGACAGGGATTTGCTAATGAAAAACTGTTTTTT.